This is a list of T cell receptor beta chains from one sample in a study of human T cells and chemical hapten exposure. TCRdb independently ran MiXCR on the RACE reads; one entry per CDR3 protein. The data show some 110,000 distinct CDR3 sequences, roughly 12% seen once. The sample here was whole blood, taken in connection with sensitization to the hapten diphenylcyclopropenone (DPC). Source of these receptors: a woman aged 45-65 years with alopecia areata. Some clones in this sample may be carry-over from other donors' samples. The CDR3 runs from the conserved cysteine through the conserved F or W.

j_gene,v_gene,CDR3aa
TRBJ2-1,TRBV6-5,CASSRQKSEQFF
TRBJ2-5,TRBV5-4,CASSFDQKETQYF
TRBJ2-3,TRBV2,CASSRDRGPTDTQYF
TRBJ2-7,TRBV9,CASSVRAGGYYEQYF
TRBJ1-5,TRBV19,CASREYPNQPQHF
TRBJ1-4,TRBV13,CASSLEGYANEKLFF
TRBJ2-5,TRBV6-4,CASSTRPGTGVETQYF
TRBJ2-7,TRBV11-2,CASSRLDESGEPDYEQYF
TRBJ1-3,TRBV2,CASSLDGNTIYF
TRBJ2-1,TRBV7-2,CASSLTSGTYNEQFF
TRBJ1-2,TRBV28,CASAAGRSLNNYGYTF
TRBJ1-3,TRBV29-1,CSVGENEGTIYF
TRBJ2-2,TRBV20-1,CSASSSPGTDTGELFF
TRBJ1-5,TRBV7-2,CASSLDGAQISNQPQHF
TRBJ2-7,TRBV6-1,CASCSEPPAGAYEQYF
TRBJ2-7,TRBV29-1,CSVWGNRTSYEQYF
TRBJ1-1,TRBV7-6,CASSLGPGSNTEAFF
TRBJ2-1,TRBV11-3,CASSLEGGRNEQFF
TRBJ1-1,TRBV29-1,CSVARKAANTEAFF
TRBJ2-7,TRBV7-8,CASSLVSTTDYSYEQYF
TRBJ2-5,TRBV5-1,CASSADQETQYF
TRBJ2-5,TRBV6-5,CASSYDRGETQYF
TRBJ2-5,TRBV28,CASLDRSKETQYF
TRBJ1-1,TRBV7-2,CASSPGAGWTEAFF
TRBJ1-3,TRBV11-2,CASSLGGRNTIYF
TRBJ2-3,TRBV11-2,CASSPLATLRRPGTGEYF
TRBJ1-1,TRBV3-1,CASSHEGRSEAFF
TRBJ1-1,TRBV6-5,CASSLSDRGTEAFF
TRBJ2-5,TRBV5-1,CASSLSSGRLGETQYF
TRBJ1-4,TRBV4-3,CASSQERGQKLFF
TRBJ2-3,TRBV5-1,CASSSGGLAGDGDTQYF
TRBJ2-7,TRBV9,CASSSTTGRAGDEQYF
TRBJ1-5,TRBV5-5,CASSFVGAGQPQHF
TRBJ2-7,TRBV7-6,CASSSRGAGTDSYEQYF
TRBJ2-7,TRBV6-5,CASFGTGDVYEQYF
TRBJ1-5,TRBV2,CASSVLENQPQHF
TRBJ2-3,TRBV7-6,CASSLAPEGADTQYF
TRBJ1-6,TRBV6-1,CASKGQGNSPLHF
TRBJ2-5,TRBV6-6,CASRGTSFETQYF
TRBJ1-5,TRBV6-6,CASSQGDSNQPQHF
TRBJ2-2,TRBV28,CASSRPGTGLTGELFF
TRBJ2-3,TRBV12-5,CASGFDGASTDTQYF
TRBJ2-7,TRBV28,CASSLIAGGSYEQYF
TRBJ1-1,TRBV19,CASSSYLGQGIEAFF
TRBJ1-6,TRBV3-1,CASSLSQFRQGDSPLHF
TRBJ2-1,TRBV18,CASSLRESSYNEQFF
TRBJ1-1,TRBV2,CASKVDRGYTEAFF
TRBJ1-6,TRBV7-6,CASSLSAQGSNSPLHF
TRBJ2-1,TRBV5-1,CASSLRLGDYNEQFF
TRBJ2-1,TRBV29-1,CSVVGSGIYNEQFF
TRBJ1-1,TRBV12-3/TRBV12-4,CASSLAAGPTEAFF
TRBJ2-1,TRBV3-1,CASSQVLLAGGPHEQFF
TRBJ2-7,TRBV7-2,CASSLGQSTYEQYF
TRBJ1-5,TRBV6-2/TRBV6-3,CASSYRRLNQPQHF
TRBJ2-3,TRBV18,CASSITSGSLAGGPADTQYF
TRBJ1-3,TRBV7-8,CASSSTGFHSGNTIYF
TRBJ1-5,TRBV6-2/TRBV6-3,CASSRTGPHQPQHF
TRBJ1-5,TRBV18,CASSPGEGNQPQHF